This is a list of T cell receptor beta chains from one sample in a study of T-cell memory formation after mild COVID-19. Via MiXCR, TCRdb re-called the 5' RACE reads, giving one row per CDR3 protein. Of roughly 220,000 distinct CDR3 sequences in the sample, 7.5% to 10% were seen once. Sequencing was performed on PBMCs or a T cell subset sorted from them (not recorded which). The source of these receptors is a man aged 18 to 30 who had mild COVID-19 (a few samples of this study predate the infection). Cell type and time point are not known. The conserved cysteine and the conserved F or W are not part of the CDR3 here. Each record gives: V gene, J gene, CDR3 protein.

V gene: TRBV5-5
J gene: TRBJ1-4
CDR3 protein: ASTNLGRALF

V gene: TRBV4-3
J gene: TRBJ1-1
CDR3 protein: ASSQEMEGITEAF

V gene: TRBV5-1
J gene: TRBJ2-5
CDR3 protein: ASSSGRVQETQY

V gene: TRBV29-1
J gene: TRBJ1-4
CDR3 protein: SVGDDQKLF

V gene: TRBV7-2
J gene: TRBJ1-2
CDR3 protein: ASRYGEERGYT

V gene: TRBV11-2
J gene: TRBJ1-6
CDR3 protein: ASSLTGDYNSPLH

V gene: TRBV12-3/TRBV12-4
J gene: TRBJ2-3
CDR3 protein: ASSIQSGGTDTQY

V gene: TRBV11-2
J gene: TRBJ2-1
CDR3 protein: ASSPRTSPYNEQF

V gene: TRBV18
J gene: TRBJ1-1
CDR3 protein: ASSSTGRDTEAF

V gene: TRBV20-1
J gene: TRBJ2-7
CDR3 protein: SARDSGGTSYEQY

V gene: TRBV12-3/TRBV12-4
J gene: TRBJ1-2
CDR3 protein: ASGWDRSTIYGYT

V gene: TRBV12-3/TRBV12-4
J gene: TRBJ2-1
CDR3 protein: ASSPRTGSYNEQF

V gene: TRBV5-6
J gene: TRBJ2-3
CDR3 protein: ASSKVGFTDTQY

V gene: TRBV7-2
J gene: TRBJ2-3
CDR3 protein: ASSLGTPRTDTQY

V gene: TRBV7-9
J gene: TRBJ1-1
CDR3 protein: ASSFQGKTEAF

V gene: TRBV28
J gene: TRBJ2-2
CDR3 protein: ASGGQPGELF

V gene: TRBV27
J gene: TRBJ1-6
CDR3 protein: ASSPDRGRGGLSPLH

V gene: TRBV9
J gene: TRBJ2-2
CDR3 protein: ASSVSLAGPSMVTGELF

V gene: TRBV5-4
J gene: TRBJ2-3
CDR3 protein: ASSLLRGGGAGTDTQY

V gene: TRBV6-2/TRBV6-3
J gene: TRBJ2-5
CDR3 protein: ASKLQGGLEETQY

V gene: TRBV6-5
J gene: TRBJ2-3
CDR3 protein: ASSYGGRTDTQY

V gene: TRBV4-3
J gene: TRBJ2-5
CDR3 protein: ASSQDVGETQY

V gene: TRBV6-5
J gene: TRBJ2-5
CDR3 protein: ASSASGEGLETQY

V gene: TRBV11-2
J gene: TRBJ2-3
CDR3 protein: ASSPGDTQY

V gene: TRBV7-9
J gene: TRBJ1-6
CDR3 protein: ASSPGLSGNSPLH

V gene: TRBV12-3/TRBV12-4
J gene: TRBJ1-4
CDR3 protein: ASSSWTGGAEKLF

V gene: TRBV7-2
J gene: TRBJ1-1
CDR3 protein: ASTFGRATEAF

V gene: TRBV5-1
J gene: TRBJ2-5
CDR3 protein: ASGGGAQETQY

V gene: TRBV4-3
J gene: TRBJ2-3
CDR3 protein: ASSQEPGGRKDTQY

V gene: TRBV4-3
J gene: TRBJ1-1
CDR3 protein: ASSQDRFAEAF

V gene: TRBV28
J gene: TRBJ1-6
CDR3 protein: ASSSDRGRSPLH

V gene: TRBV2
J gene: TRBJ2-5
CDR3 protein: ASSGTDRGTQY

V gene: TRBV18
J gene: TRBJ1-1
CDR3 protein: ASSPPQLGGTEAF

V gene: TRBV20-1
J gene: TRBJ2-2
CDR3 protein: SARDRRTGGTGELF

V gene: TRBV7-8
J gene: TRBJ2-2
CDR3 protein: ASSPVPPLRAQNTGELF

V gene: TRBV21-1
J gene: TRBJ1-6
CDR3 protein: ASSQALYSPLH

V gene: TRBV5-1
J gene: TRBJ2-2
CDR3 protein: ASSLYGADTGELF

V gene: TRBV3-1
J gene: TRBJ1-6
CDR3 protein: ASSQVRGSPLH

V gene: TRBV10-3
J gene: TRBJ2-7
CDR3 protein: AISQNYEQY

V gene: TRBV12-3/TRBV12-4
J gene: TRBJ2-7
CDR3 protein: ASSSSWGLGRRWEQY

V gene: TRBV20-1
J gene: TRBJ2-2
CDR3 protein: SSGGATGELF

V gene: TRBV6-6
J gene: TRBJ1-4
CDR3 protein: ASSPDRGGGEKLF

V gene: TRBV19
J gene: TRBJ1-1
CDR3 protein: ASRSGTGNINTEAF

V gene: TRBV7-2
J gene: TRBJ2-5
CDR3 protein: ASSLDGAGLRTQY

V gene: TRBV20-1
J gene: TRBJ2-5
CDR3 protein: SARAGQGRWDQY

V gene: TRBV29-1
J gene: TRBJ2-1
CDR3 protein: SVEERTPF

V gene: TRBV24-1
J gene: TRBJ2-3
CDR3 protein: ATSPASGGADTQY

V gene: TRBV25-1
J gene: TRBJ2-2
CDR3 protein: ASYPGGTATTGELF

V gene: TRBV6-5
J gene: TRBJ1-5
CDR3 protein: ASSYNNRQPQH

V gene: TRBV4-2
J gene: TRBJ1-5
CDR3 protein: ASSEEDRPNQPQH

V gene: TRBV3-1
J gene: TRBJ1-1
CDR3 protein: ASRGVWDTEAF

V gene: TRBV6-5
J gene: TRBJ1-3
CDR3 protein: ASRDRGNTIY

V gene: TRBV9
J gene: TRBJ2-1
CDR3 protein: ASSPGAASGSYNEQF

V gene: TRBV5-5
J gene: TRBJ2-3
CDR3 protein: ASSLDRGTDTQY

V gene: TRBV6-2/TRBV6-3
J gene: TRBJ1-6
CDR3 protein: ASNQVRGVKSPLH